A few counts support the clone carrying this T cell receptor (beta chain). Antigen: not known. The sample comes from a study of CD8+CD57+ T cells in acquired aplastic anemia. Background on the study: Sorted CD4+ and CD8+ cells yielded DNA averaging around 3.2 ug. Sequencing produced an average of about 10.8 million reads per healthy donor for CD4+ cells.

Genomic DNA acted as the template from which TCR beta VDJ combination and CDR3 sequence profiling were carried out. In TCRdb, the reads were re-called with MiXCR into one record per CDR3 protein. The table includes some 200,000 distinct CDR3 sequences, under 65% detected once. Study-wide points: Controls did not differ significantly from patients in CD8+ Simpson's diversity. Patients had around 30 CD8+ CDR3 sequences in common with controls (the shared set).

Germline lookup yields CDR1 DFQATT and CDR2 SNEGSKA (reference sequence). The CDR3 runs to 15 residues. With V trimmed by 2 bases and J by 5 bases, 6 bases remained unmatched. This clonotype was sampled from a human donor in good health. Sequencing was done on a sample of sorted CD4+, CD8+, or CD8+CD57+ T cells (not recorded which) from PBMCs. The chain combines TRBV20-1 with TRBJ2-3; 11 bases are shared with TRBD2. The CDR3 bases are TGCAGTGCTAGATCCCTGACTAGCGGGGAAGATACGCAGTATTTT. Translation gives CSARSLTSGEDTQYF.